One sample yielded the 10 T cell receptor beta chains listed below, sequenced in a study of shared clonotypes between healthy human individuals. TCRdb keeps only in-frame clones here, not all; method: immunoSEQ multiplex PCR. The table includes 2,500,000 or so clones, over 85% detected once. Material for sequencing was naive CD4+ T cells from PBMCs. The subset denotes: CD45RA+ positively selected. The receptors shown here come from a man younger than 30 in good health. Some clones in this sample may be carry-over from other donors' samples.

The chain recombines TRBV19 with TRBJ1-1; 10 nucleotides line up with TRBD1. In germline, CDR1 is LNHDA, CDR2 SQIVND (reference sequence). This CDR3 spans 15 amino acids. V shed 4 bases, J shed 5 bases, and the junction held 7 bases outside the gene matches. CDR3 sequence (DNA): TGTGCCAGTAGTAGACAGGGGGCCCTCGTGACTGAAGCTTTCTTT. Translated: CASSRQGALVTEAFF.

The chain recombines TRBV19 with TRBJ1-5, with unresolved D. The germline CDR1 and CDR2 sequences are LNHDA and SQIVND (reference sequence). V was shortened by 6 bases and J by 3 bases, with 18 bases between the two germline ends. This CDR3 has 16 residues. The DNA for the CDR3 is TGTGCCAGTAGGAAGGGCTCAGGCACTCTCAATCAGCCCCAGCATTTT. This translates into CASRKGSGTLNQPQHF.

The chain's CDR3 is CSVEDLGGIQYF. The CDR3 DNA reads as TGCAGCGTTGAAGATCTGGGTGGCATTCAGTACTTC. This chain uses TRBV29-1 with TRBJ2-4; no clear D gene. The germline CDR1 and CDR2 sequences are SQVTM and ANQGSEA. Trimming removed 0 bases at V and 9 bases at J, with 9 bases between. The CDR3 length is 12 residues.

Only a few counts were recorded for this clone. This chain connects TRBV9 to TRBJ1-4, with D possibly matching TRBD1 (6 bases). Looked up from germline, CDR1 is SGDLS and CDR2 is YYNGEE. The V gene lost 0 bases and the J gene lost 7 bases, with 10 bases spanning the gap. This CDR3 is built from 14 residues. CDR3 DNA: TGTGCCAGCAGCGTAGCGGGGGCGCGTGAAAAACTGTTTTTT. This gives the protein CASSVAGAREKLFF.

The rearrangement uses TRBV15 and TRBJ1-2; D is ambiguous. CDR1 is LNHNV and CDR2 is YYDKDF in the germline V gene (reference sequence). Trimming stripped 6 bases from V and 4 bases from J, with 18 bases between. The CDR3 extends over 15 amino acids. CDR3 loop: CATSTQGPTIYGYTF. Here the CDR3 DNA reads TGTGCCACCAGTACACAAGGGCCGACTATCTATGGCTACACCTTC.

V usage is TRBV28 and J usage is TRBJ2-2; 11 bases are shared with TRBD2. Germline V gene data show CDR1 as MDHEN and CDR2 as SYDVKM. After removal of 3 bases from V and 7 bases from J, the junction contained 4 bases not matched to a gene. The CDR3 is 15 residues long. The DNA for the CDR3 is TGTGCCAGCAGTTTGATAGGACTAGCGGGCGGGGAGCTGTTTTTT. Protein sequence: CASSLIGLAGGELFF.

This clone was seen just once. J is TRBJ2-7 and V is TRBV28, with a possible D match to TRBD2 (6 bases). Deletions cut 7 bases from V and 3 bases from J, with 13 bases between. The germline CDR1 and CDR2 sequences are MDHEN and SYDVKM. This CDR3 region has 13 residues. The CDR3 sequence is CASTGGGLYEQYF. In DNA form, the CDR3 reads TGTGCCAGCACCGGGGGAGGTCTCTACGAGCAGTACTTC.

The chain has TRBV2 and TRBJ2-7; no firm D call. Trimming cost V 2 bases and J 3 bases, with 11 bases left between them. From germline, CDR1 is SNHLY and CDR2 FYNNEI. There are 14 residues in the CDR3. CDR3 in amino acids: CASSESPTSYEQYF. DNA for the CDR3: TGTGCCAGCAGTGAATCCCCGACAAGCTACGAGCAGTACTTC.

The chain joins TRBV4-1 to TRBJ1-3; a weak D match, TRBD1 (6 bases). CDR1 and CDR2 (germline): MGHRA, YSYEKL. The CDR3 consists of 14 residues. V lost 1 base, J lost 8 bases, and 12 bases lay in between. The CDR3 coding sequence is TGCGCCAGCAGCCAAGCAGGGGTTGTTGACACCATATATTTT. Translation gives CASSQAGVVDTIYF.

The J gene is TRBJ1-1, the V gene TRBV15, with TRBD1 identical over 11 bases. The CDR3 runs 16 residues. Unmatched junction bases numbered 7, after V lost 5 bases and J lost 2 bases. Germline CDR1 reads LNHNV; CDR2 reads YYDKDF (reference sequence). CDR3 residues: CATSGPGTGGNTEAFF. Written as DNA, the CDR3 is TGTGCCACCAGCGGACCCGGGACAGGGGGAAACACTGAAGCTTTCTTT.